These 14 T cell receptor beta chains came from one sample sequenced in a study of blood T cell repertoires in COVID-19. The table came from immunoSEQ multiplex PCR; TCRdb's copy has only in-frame clones and leaves some out. The repertoire consists of 70,000 to 85,000 clones, with around 84% occurring once and the leading ten covering approximately 22%. The sample taken for sequencing was peripheral blood. These receptors originate from a woman of 80 years or more in a cohort sampled during active or convalescent COVID-19.

The chain uses TRBV29-1 and TRBJ2-2; tentative D call: TRBD2 (7 bases). Trimming stripped 7 bases from V and 4 bases from J, with 16 bases between. There are 14 residues in the CDR3. Germline CDR1 reads SQVTM; CDR2 reads ANQGSEA. CDR3 protein: CSARGGIGTGELFF. As DNA, the CDR3 is TGCAGCGCTAGGGGGGGCATAGGCACCGGGGAGCTGTTTTTT.

This chain connects TRBV30 to TRBJ1-1; no clear D gene. Germline CDR1 is GTSNPN and CDR2 is SVGIG (reference sequence). V lost 2 bases and J 1 base, leaving 2 bases between the germline ends. This CDR3 has 11 amino acids. The CDR3 DNA reads TGTGCCTGGAGTCGGAACACTGAAGCTTTCTTT. Its protein is CAWSRNTEAFF.

The chain recombines TRBV15 with TRBJ2-2; 9 bases line up with TRBD2. The germline gives CDR1 LNHNV, CDR2 YYDKDF (reference sequence). The CDR3 runs to 17 residues. V shed 3 bases and J 4 bases; nucleotides not matched to a gene: 9. CDR3 sequence (DNA): TGTGCCACCAGCAGGTCGGCCGGGACTAGCTTCACCGGGGAGCTGTTTTTT. It yields the protein CATSRSAGTSFTGELFF.

The rearrangement links TRBV5-1 to TRBJ2-1; 9 bases align to TRBD1. V dropped 4 bases and J dropped 4; count of bases not matched to a gene: 6. Per germline, CDR1 SGHRS and CDR2 YFSETQ. There are 15 residues in the CDR3. CDR3 in DNA: TGCGCCAGCAGCGAAGGGACAGGGATATACAATGAGCAGTTCTTC. Protein: CASSEGTGIYNEQFF.

The chain is built from TRBV6-4 and TRBJ2-7; tentatively, D is TRBD2 (5 bases). V gave up 3 bases and J gave up 4 bases, with 16 bases separating them. The CDR3 has 15 amino acids. Germline assignment: CDR1 MRHNA and CDR2 SNTAGT. The CDR3 is CASSDRLFRRYEQYV. CDR3 coding DNA: TGTGCCAGCAGTGATAGACTATTCCGCCGGTACGAGCAGTACGTC.

The chain uses TRBV3-1 (or the pseudogene TRBV3-2) and TRBJ2-7; maybe TRBD1 (6 bases). V lost 1 base and J lost 0, with 10 bases in between. CDR3 length: 15 amino acids. Per germline, CDR1 LGHDT and CDR2 YNNKEL (reference sequence). The chain's CDR3 is CASSQGGTTSYEQYF. Here the CDR3 DNA reads TGTGCCAGCAGCCAAGGGGGGACAACCTCCTACGAGCAGTACTTC.

The gene calls are TRBV15 and TRBJ2-1; 7 nucleotides align to TRBD2. V gave up 0 bases and J gave up 8 bases; unmatched junction bases: 4. Germline V gene sequence: CDR1 LNHNV, CDR2 YYDKDF (reference sequence). The CDR3 runs to 14 residues. CDR3 amino acids: CATSRDWEGYEQFF. CDR3 in DNA: TGTGCCACCAGCAGAGATTGGGAGGGATATGAGCAGTTCTTC.

The chain has TRBV20-1 and TRBJ2-1; D not resolved. The length of the CDR3 is 11 residues. V lost 1 base and J 14 bases, leaving 12 bases between the germline ends. Germline CDR1 DFQATT, CDR2 SNEGSKA (reference sequence). The CDR3 region has the DNA TGCAGTGCTAGAGCTCCTCTAGATGAGTTCTTC. Its protein product is CSARAPLDEFF.

The chain employs TRBV11-3 and TRBJ2-1; D is possibly TRBD2 (5 bases). CDR1 is SGHNT and CDR2 is YENEEA in the germline V gene. This CDR3 has 12 amino acids. Trimming left V 1 base short and J 7 bases short, with 5 bases between. The CDR3 nucleotides read TGTGCCAGCAGCTTAGGGGAGAATGAGCAGTTCTTC. Residues: CASSLGENEQFF.

V gene TRBV7-3 combines with J gene TRBJ2-1, with D perhaps matching TRBD1 (6 bases). CDR1 is SGHTA, CDR2 FQGTGA, per germline. The V end lost 5 bases, the J end lost 3 bases, and 11 bases lay between the germline ends. The CDR3 is made up of 14 amino acids. CDR3 loop: CASSPGVLYNEQFF. The CDR3 bases are TGTGCCAGCAGCCCAGGGGTACTCTACAATGAGCAGTTCTTC.

This clone appeared a single time. The chain combines TRBV5-8 with TRBJ1-2; D gene unclear. Trimming pared 1 base from V and 3 bases from J, leaving 13 bases between. Germline V gene lookup returns CDR1 SGHTS and CDR2 YDEGEE. This CDR3 is 15 amino acids long. CDR3 protein: CASSLTLQRDYGYTF. CDR3 bases: TGTGCCAGCAGCTTGACTCTACAGAGGGACTATGGCTACACCTTC.

The chain couples TRBV30 to TRBJ1-5, with a possible D match to TRBD1 (5 bases). V lost 2 bases and J 9 bases, leaving 8 bases between the germline ends. The CDR3 is 11 residues long. CDR1 is GTSNPN and CDR2 is SVGIG in the germline V gene (reference sequence). The CDR3 DNA reads TGTGCCTGGAGTATCGGGGGGCCCCAGCATTTT. Protein: CAWSIGGPQHF.

The genes are TRBV7-9 and TRBJ2-3, with TRBD1 matching over 7 bases. V shed 5 bases and J 3 bases; nucleotides not matched to a gene: 14. The V gene's germline CDR1 is SEHNR and CDR2 FQNEAQ (reference sequence). The CDR3 is 17 amino acids. CDR3 coding DNA: TGTGCCAGCAGCCCTGGGGAAAGGGGGCGCCGGACAGATACGCAGTATTTT. Its protein product is CASSPGERGRRTDTQYF. The whole variable domain, remainder taken from reference TRBV7-9 and TRBJ2-3, is DTGVSQNPRHKITKRGQNVTFRCDPISEHNRLYWYRQTLGQGPEFLTYFQNEAQLEKSRLLSDRFSAERPKGSFSTLEIQRTEQGDSAMYLCASSPGERGRRTDTQYFGPGTRLTVL.

J is TRBJ2-5 and V is TRBV6-5, with 8 bases lining up with TRBD2. Trimming removed 0 bases from V and 5 bases from J; junction bases left unmatched: 5. The germline V gene encodes CDR1 MNHEY and CDR2 SVGAGI. The CDR3 contains 15 residues. The CDR3 DNA reads as TGTGCCAGCAGTTACTCAGCGGGAGAGGGCGAGACCCAGTACTTC. It is translated as CASSYSAGEGETQYF.